This T cell receptor beta chain was obtained from a study of blood T cell repertoires in COVID-19 (dated by TCRdb to between 2020 and 2021). Study-wide context: Samples from collaborators originated in the United States, Italy and Spain and spanned both the acute and convalescent phases of COVID-19. The prospective study material was composed of cDNA or gDNA derived from T cells, B-cell-depleted T cells, or PBMCs. Deeply sampled blood TCRbeta repertoires from subjects exposed to, actively infected with, or recovered from COVID-19 were included in the dataset. The repertoires were released in a freely available public database intended as a resource for research on the immune response to SARS-CoV-2. Samples came from the ongoing ImmuneRACE study (first 160 participants) plus 1,254 subjects from 6 global collaborators. Sample metadata almost always included a de-identified subject ID, COVID-19 status, age in years and sex. HLA class I and class II types, where available, came from metadata supplied by the sample provider rather than from assay-based typing. Overall results and qualifications from the work: Clinical and demographic metadata were provided uncurated, with the amount varying by source and participant.

TCRbeta CDR3 regions were amplified from genomic DNA by means of the immunoSEQ Assay, a bias-controlled multiplex PCR. As for the original processing: The number of nucleated cells in each sample was estimated from the amplification of reference gene primers within the assay. Sequence reads were collapsed and filtered to measure the absolute abundance of every unique TCRbeta CDR3 rearrangement. For each sample, productive Simpson clonality was calculated as the square root of Simpson's diversity index over productive rearrangements. TCRdb mirrors the immuneACCESS table, restricted to in-frame sequences. Some clones are absent from its copies; in checked studies, under half trace to an unresolved V gene, and the reason for the others is unknown. V and J calls and clone size come straight from that table; D and trimming were deduced from the DNA. In all, the sample holds about 76,000 clones, and 70% to 90% of those were seen once. The ten largest clones add up to roughly 9.8% of the sample.

The germline V gene (reference sequence) yields SGHNT for CDR1 and YYREEE for CDR2. The CDR3 holds 16 amino acids from the cysteine to the phenylalanine. The only DNA kept is the CDR3, 48 bases in frame from the first base. Relative to germline, V is missing 4 bases and J is missing 0 bases, with 5 bases of the junction outside any gene match. Worth noting for this clone: The clone's antigen remains unknown. No qualities accompany the bases; no much larger clone lies one base away.

One collaborating source in Seattle enrolled patients during active infection and followed them longitudinally through the course of disease. The collaborating institutions used their own protocols to collect whole blood in K2EDTA tubes. Collaborator samples were shipped for TCRbeta analysis as frozen whole blood, isolated PBMCs, or DNA extracted from either sample type. The material sequenced was peripheral blood. The clonotype was recovered from a man in his fifties or sixties with COVID-19, enrolled during active disease. The chain is assembled from TRBV5-4 and TRBJ2-7, and 12 junctional nucleotides match TRBD2. The CDR3: CASSPGTSGFSYEQYF. The nucleotide sequence reads as follows: TGTGCCAGCAGCCCCGGGACTAGCGGGTTCTCCTACGAGCAGTACTTC. The full variable domain, with segments outside the CDR3 supplied by the reference TRBV5-4 and TRBJ2-7 proteins, appears as ETGVTQSPTHLIKTRGQQVTLRCSSQSGHNTVSWYQQALGQGPQFIFQYYREEENGRGNFPPRFSGLQFPNYSSELNVNALELDDSALYLCASSPGTSGFSYEQYFGPGTRLTVT.